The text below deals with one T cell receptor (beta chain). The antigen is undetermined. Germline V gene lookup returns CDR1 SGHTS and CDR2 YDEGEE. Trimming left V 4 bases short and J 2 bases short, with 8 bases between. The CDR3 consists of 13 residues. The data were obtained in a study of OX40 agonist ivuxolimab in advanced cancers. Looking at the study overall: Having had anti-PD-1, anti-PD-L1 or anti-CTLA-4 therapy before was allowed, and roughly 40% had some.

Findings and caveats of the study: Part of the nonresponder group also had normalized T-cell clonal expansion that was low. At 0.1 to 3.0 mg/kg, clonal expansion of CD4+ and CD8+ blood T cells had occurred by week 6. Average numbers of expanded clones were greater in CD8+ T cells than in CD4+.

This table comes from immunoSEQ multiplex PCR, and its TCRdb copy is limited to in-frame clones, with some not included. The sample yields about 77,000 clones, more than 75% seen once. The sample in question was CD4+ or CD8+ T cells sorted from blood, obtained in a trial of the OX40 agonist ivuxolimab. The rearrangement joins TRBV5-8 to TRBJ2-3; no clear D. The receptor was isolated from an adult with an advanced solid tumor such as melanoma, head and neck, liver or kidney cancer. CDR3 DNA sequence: TGTGCCAGCAGCGGAAGATACACAGATACGCAGTATTTT. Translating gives CASSGRYTDTQYF.